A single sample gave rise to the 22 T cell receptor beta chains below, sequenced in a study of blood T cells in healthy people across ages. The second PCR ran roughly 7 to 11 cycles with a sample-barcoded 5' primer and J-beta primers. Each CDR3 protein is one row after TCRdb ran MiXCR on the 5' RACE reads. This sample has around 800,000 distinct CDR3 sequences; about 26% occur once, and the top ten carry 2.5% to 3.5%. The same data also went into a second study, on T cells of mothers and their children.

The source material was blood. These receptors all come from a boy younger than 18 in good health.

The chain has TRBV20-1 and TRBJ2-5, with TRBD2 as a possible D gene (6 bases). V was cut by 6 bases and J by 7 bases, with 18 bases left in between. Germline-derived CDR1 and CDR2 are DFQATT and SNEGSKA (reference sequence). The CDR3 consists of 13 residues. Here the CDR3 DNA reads TGCAGTGCCCCCGGGGGTGGTCGGGGGACCCAGTACTTC. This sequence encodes CSAPGGGRGTQYF.

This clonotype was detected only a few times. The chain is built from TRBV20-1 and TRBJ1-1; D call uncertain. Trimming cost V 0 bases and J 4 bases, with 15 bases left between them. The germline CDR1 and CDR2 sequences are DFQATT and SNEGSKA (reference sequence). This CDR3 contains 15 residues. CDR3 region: CSARDLRGSGTEAFF. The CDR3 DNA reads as TGCAGTGCTAGAGACCTACGAGGGTCGGGCACTGAAGCTTTCTTT.

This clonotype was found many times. Written as DNA, the CDR3 is TGTGCCATCAGTGAGTCGCGGGGTGGGTCCTACGAGCAGTACTTC. Amino acid sequence: CAISESRGGSYEQYF. The V and J genes are TRBV10-3 and TRBJ2-7; TRBD2 is a possible D gene (6 bases). Trimming left V 0 bases short and J 1 base short, with 10 bases between. CDR3 size: 15 residues. Germline V CDR1 and CDR2: ENHRY, SYGVKD.

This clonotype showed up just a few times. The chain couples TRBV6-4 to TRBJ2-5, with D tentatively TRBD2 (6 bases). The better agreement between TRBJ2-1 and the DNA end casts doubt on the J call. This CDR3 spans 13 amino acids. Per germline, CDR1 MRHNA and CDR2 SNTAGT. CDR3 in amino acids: CASSGQGGHEQFF. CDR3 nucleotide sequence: TGTGCCAGCAGTGGTCAGGGAGGTCATGAGCAGTTCTTC.

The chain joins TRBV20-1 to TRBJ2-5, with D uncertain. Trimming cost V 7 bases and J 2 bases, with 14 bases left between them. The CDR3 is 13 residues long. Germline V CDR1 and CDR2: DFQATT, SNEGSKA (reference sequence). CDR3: CSGVSQFQETQYF. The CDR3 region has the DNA TGCAGTGGAGTGTCACAATTTCAAGAGACCCAGTACTTC.

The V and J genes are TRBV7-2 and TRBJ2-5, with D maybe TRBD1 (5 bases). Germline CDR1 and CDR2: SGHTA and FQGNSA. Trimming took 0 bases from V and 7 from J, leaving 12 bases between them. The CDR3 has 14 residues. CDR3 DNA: TGTGCCAGCAGCTTAGCGCTGGGGCGCGGGACCCAGTACTTC. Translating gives CASSLALGRGTQYF. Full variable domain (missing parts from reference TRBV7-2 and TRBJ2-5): GAGVSQSPSNKVTEKGKDVELRCDPISGHTALYWYRQSLGQGLEFLIYFQGNSAPDKSGLPSDRFSAERTGGSVSTLTIQRTQQEDSAVYLCASSLALGRGTQYFGPGTRLLVL.

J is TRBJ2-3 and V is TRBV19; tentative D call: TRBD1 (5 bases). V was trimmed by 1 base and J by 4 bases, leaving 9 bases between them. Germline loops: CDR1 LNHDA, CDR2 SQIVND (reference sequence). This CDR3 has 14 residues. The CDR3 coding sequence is TGTGCCAGTAGTATAGGAGGCAGGGCAGATACGCAGTATTTT. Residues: CASSIGGRADTQYF.

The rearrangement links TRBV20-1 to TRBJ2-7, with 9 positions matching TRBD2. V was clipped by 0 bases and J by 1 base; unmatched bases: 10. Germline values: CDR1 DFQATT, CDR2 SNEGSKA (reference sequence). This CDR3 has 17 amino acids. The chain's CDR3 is CSARDEGGRGLSYEQYF. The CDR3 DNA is TGCAGTGCTAGAGATGAAGGCGGGAGGGGCTTGTCCTACGAGCAGTACTTC.

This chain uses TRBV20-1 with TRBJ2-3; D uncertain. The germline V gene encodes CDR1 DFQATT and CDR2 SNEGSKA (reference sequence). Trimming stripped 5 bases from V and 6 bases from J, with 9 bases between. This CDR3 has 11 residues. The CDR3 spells CSAGLGDTQYF. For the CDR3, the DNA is TGCAGTGCTGGGCTTGGGGATACGCAGTATTTT.

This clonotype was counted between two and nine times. CDR3 nucleotides: TGCAGTGCTAGAGGACTAGCGGGGGGGGTGGTAGATACGCAGTATTTT. This encodes CSARGLAGGVVDTQYF. The rearrangement links TRBV20-1 to TRBJ2-3, with 14 bases that match TRBD2. Looked up from germline, CDR1 is DFQATT and CDR2 is SNEGSKA (reference sequence). Trimming cost V 1 base and J 5 bases; bases outside gene matches: 5. The CDR3 extends over 16 amino acids.

The CDR3 DNA reads as TGCGCCAGCAGCTTCACGGGGATTGAAGCTTTCTTT. Residues: CASSFTGIEAFF. The rearrangement joins TRBV5-1 to TRBJ1-1; D is ambiguous. This CDR3 region has 12 residues. Looked up from germline, CDR1 is SGHRS and CDR2 is YFSETQ. V gave up 2 bases and J gave up 7 bases, with 9 bases separating them.

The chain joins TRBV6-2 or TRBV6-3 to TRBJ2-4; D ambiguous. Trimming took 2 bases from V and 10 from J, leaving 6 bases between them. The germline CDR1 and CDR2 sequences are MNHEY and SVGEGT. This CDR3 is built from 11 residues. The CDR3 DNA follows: TGTGCCAGCAGTTACGGCCCGATTCAGTACTTC. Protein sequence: CASSYGPIQYF.

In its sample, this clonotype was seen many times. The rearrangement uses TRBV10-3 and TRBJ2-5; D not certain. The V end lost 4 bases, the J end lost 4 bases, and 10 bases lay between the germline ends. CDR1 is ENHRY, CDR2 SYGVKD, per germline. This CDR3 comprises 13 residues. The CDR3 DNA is TGTGCCATCAGTGTCGGCGGTACAGAGACCCAGTACTTC. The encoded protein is CAISVGGTETQYF.

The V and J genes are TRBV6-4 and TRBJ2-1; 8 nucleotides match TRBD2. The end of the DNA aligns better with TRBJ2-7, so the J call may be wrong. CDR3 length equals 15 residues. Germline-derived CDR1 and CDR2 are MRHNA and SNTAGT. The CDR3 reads CASSDRGGISYEQYF. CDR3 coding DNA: TGTGCCAGCAGCGATCGGGGGGGCATCTCCTACGAGCAGTACTTC.

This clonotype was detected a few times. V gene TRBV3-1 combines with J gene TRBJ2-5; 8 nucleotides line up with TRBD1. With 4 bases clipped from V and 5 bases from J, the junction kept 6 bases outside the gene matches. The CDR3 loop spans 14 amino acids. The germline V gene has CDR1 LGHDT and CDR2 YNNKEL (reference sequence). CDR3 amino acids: CASSLRGRGETQYF. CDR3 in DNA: TGTGCCAGCAGCCTCAGGGGGCGCGGTGAGACCCAGTACTTC.

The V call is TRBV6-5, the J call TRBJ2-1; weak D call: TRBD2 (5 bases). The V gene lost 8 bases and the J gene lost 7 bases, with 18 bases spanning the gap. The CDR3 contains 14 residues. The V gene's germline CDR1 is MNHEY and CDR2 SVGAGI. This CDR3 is CASQVLGRGNEQFF. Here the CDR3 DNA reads TGTGCCAGCCAGGTGTTGGGGAGAGGGAATGAGCAGTTCTTC.

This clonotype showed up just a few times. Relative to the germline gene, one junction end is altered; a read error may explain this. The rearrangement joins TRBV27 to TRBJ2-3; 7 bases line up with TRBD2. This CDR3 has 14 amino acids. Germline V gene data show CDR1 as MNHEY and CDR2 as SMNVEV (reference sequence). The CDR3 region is CTSSPTSGTDTQYF. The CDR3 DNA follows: TGTACCAGCAGTCCAACTAGCGGCACAGATACGCAGTATTTT.

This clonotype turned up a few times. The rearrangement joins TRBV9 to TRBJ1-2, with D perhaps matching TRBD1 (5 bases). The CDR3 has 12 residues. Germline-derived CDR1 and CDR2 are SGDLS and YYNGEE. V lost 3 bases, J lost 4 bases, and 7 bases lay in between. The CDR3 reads CASSGDSYGYTF. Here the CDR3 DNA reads TGTGCCAGCAGCGGTGACAGCTATGGCTACACCTTC. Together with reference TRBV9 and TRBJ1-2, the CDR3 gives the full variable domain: DSGVTQTPKHLITATGQRVTLRCSPRSGDLSVYWYQQSLDQGLQFLIQYYNGEERAKGNILERFSAQQFPDLHSELNLSSLELGDSALYFCASSGDSYGYTFGSGTRLTVV.

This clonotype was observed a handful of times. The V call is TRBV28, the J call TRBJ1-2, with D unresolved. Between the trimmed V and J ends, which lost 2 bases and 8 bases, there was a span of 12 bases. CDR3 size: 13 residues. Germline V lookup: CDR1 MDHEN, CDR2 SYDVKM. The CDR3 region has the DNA TGTGCCAGCAGTTTACTGGCAGGAGGCGGCTACACCTTC. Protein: CASSLLAGGGYTF.

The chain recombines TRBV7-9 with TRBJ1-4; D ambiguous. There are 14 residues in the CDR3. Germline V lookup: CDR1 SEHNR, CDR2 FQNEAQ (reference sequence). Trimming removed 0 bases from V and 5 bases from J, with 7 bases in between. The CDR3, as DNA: TGTGCCAGCAGCTTAGCGCAGATGAATGAAAAACTGTTTTTT. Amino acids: CASSLAQMNEKLFF. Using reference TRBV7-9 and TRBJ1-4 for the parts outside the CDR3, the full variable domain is DTGVSQNPRHKITKRGQNVTFRCDPISEHNRLYWYRQTLGQGPEFLTYFQNEAQLEKSRLLSDRFSAERPKGSFSTLEIQRTEQGDSAMYLCASSLAQMNEKLFFGSGTQLSVL.

The DNA for the CDR3 is TGTGCCAGCAGCCAAGGTGGGACAGGTCATTTATCCCTCCACTTT. This translates into CASSQGGTGHLSLHF. The chain combines TRBV4-2 with TRBJ1-6; 8 positions match TRBD1. The CDR3 spans 15 residues. Germline CDR1 LGHNA, CDR2 YNFKEQ. V shed 1 base and J 14 bases; nucleotides not matched to a gene: 10.

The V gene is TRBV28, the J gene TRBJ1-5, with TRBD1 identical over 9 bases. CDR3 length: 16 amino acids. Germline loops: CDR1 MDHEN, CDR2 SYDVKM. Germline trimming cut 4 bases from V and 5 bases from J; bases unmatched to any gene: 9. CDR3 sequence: CASSWGGTGGDQPQHF. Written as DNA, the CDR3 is TGTGCCAGCAGTTGGGGGGGAACAGGGGGCGATCAGCCCCAGCATTTT.